The entry below gives a single T cell receptor beta chain sequence along with its context. Its antigen is not identified. Germline values: CDR1 MNHEY, CDR2 SVGAGI. Deletions cut 9 bases from V and 4 bases from J, with 15 bases between. This CDR3 has 14 residues. The nonmyeloablative bone marrow transplants came from related graft donors, with transient mixed chimerism. CD4+CD25+CD127- Tregs, CD4+CD25- non-Tregs, CD4 and CD8 cells were sorted. The sample originates from a study of Tregs in tolerant kidney transplant recipients. The study, taken as a whole, reports: Changing PCR primers prevented nucleotide comparison between some patients' samples.

Profiling relied on immunoSEQ multiplex PCR, and the TCRdb table lists in-frame clones only, not all of them. The sample holds roughly 64,000 clones; 87% are singletons and the top ten take 3.5% to 4%. The chain recombines TRBV6-5 with TRBJ1-4; possible D gene TRBD1, 5 bases. The source was CD4+ T cells from blood (PBMCs), collected 6 months after the transplant. The sequence was collected from a human patient who received a combined kidney and bone marrow transplant. Part of the T cell pool may stem from the graft donor. CDR3 sequence: CARTRWGCNEKLFF. The CDR3 nucleotides read TGTGCCAGGACCCGATGGGGCTGTAATGAAAAACTGTTTTTT.